This T cell receptor beta chain was retrieved from a study of T cells in Graves' hyperthyroidism and ophthalmopathy. Trimming pared 4 bases from V and 0 bases from J, leaving 9 bases between. CDR3 length equals 14 residues. Germline CDR1 and CDR2: MGHRA and YSYEKL. What was amplified from RNA transcripts were TCR beta CDR3 regions. An initial round of RT-PCR targeting the TCR CDR3 relied on the HTBI primer set. TCRdb called the multiplex PCR reads again in MiXCR, with one record for every CDR3 protein. Of over 550,000 distinct CDR3 sequences in the sample, around 15% were seen once. Stable Graves' hyperthyroidism denoted no ophthalmopathy progression over 18 months.

The sample consisted of blood. This receptor was taken from a woman under 30 with Graves' hyperthyroidism. The rearrangement links TRBV4-1 to TRBJ1-1; unclear D gene. CDR3 in DNA: TGCGCCAGCAGCCCTTACCGGTTGAACACTGAAGCTTTCTTT. Amino acid sequence: CASSPYRLNTEAFF.